One sample yielded the 16 T cell receptor beta chains listed below, sequenced in a study of blood T cell repertoires in COVID-19. Profiling relied on immunoSEQ multiplex PCR, and the TCRdb table lists in-frame clones only, not all of them. The table includes fewer than 150,000 clones, 86% detected once. The sequencing sample was made of peripheral blood. The receptor source for this set is a woman aged 45-65 years who had recovered from COVID-19.

The gene calls are TRBV6-1 and TRBJ1-2; the D is unclear. The germline V gene encodes CDR1 MNHNS and CDR2 SASEGT. This CDR3 spans 15 amino acids. The germline V and J ends were trimmed by 3 bases and 0 bases, with 11 bases remaining between them. The CDR3 here is CASSETTVTNYGYTF. The CDR3 DNA follows: TGTGCCAGCAGTGAGACAACAGTCACTAACTATGGCTACACCTTC.

The genes are TRBV7-3 and TRBJ2-1, with 9 nucleotides matching TRBD2. The germline V gene encodes CDR1 SGHTA and CDR2 FQGTGA. The CDR3 covers 15 residues. Trimming took 4 bases from V and 5 from J; bases not matched to a gene: 6. CDR3 bases: TGTGCCAGCAGCTCGACTAGCGGCTTAAACAATGAGCAGTTCTTC. This sequence encodes CASSSTSGLNNEQFF.

The chain has TRBV7-8 and TRBJ1-2; 9 bases are shared with TRBD1. J was trimmed by 4 bases and V by 5 bases; bases with no gene match: 8. This CDR3 is built from 15 residues. Germline-derived CDR1 and CDR2 are SGHVS and FQNEAQ. In DNA form, the CDR3 reads TGTGCCAGCAGCCTGGGTGGGACAGGGCGCTATGGCTACACCTTC. It specifies CASSLGGTGRYGYTF.

This clone was counted many times. The gene calls are TRBV12-3 or TRBV12-4 and TRBJ1-1, with D maybe TRBD1 (5 bases). V was cut by 5 bases and J by 11 bases, with 15 bases left in between. The CDR3 loop spans 12 amino acids. The CDR3 reads CASSKDSPGAFF. The CDR3 DNA follows: TGTGCCAGCAGTAAAGACAGTCCTGGCGCTTTCTTT.

The chain carries TRBV4-1 and TRBJ2-1; possibly TRBD1 for D (5 bases). CDR1 and CDR2 from the germline V gene are MGHRA and YSYEKL. The CDR3 runs to 16 residues. Trimming removed 1 base at V and 0 bases at J, with 10 bases between. CDR3 loop: CASSQGDRSSYNEQFF. CDR3 bases: TGCGCCAGCAGCCAAGGTGACAGATCCTCCTACAATGAGCAGTTCTTC.

The rearrangement links TRBV7-9 to TRBJ1-1; the D gene is possibly TRBD1 (5 bases). CDR1 and CDR2 from the germline V gene are SEHNR and FQNEAQ (reference sequence). V was cut by 5 bases and J by 3 bases, with 13 bases left in between. This CDR3 contains 14 residues. The CDR3 region is CASSPGGRDTEAFF. CDR3 nucleotide sequence: TGTGCCAGCAGCCCCGGGGGACGGGACACTGAAGCTTTCTTT. Complete variable domain (other parts from reference TRBV7-9 and TRBJ1-1): DTGVSQNPRHKITKRGQNVTFRCDPISEHNRLYWYRQTLGQGPEFLTYFQNEAQLEKSRLLSDRFSAERPKGSFSTLEIQRTEQGDSAMYLCASSPGGRDTEAFFGQGTRLTVV.

A single count supports this clone. The rearrangement joins TRBV10-3 to TRBJ2-5; 7 bases map to TRBD2. Germline CDR1 reads ENHRY; CDR2 reads SYGVKD. This CDR3 has 16 residues. The V gene end was trimmed by 3 bases and the J gene end by 4 bases; junction bases not matched to a gene: 11. CDR3 loop: CAISDGGSAGVETQYF. The CDR3 DNA reads as TGTGCCATCAGTGATGGGGGATCCGCGGGAGTAGAGACCCAGTACTTC.

V is TRBV15 and J is TRBJ1-1; D is perhaps TRBD1 (6 bases). V gave up 0 bases and J gave up 9 bases, with 23 bases separating them. The CDR3 loop spans 17 amino acids. The germline V gene encodes CDR1 LNHNV and CDR2 YYDKDF (reference sequence). Written as DNA, the CDR3 is TGTGCCACCAGCAGAGATCCATTCGACAGGTCGTCACGGAAAGCTTTCTTT. This sequence encodes CATSRDPFDRSSRKAFF. The full variable domain, completed using reference TRBV15 and TRBJ1-1, is DAMVIQNPRYQVTQFGKPVTLSCSQTLNHNVMYWYQQKSSQAPKLLFHYYDKDFNNEADTPDNFQSRRPNTSFCFLDIRSPGLGDTAMYLCATSRDPFDRSSRKAFFGQGTRLTVV.

The gene calls are TRBV11-3 and TRBJ2-1, with TRBD2 identical over 9 bases. Germline V lookup: CDR1 SGHNT, CDR2 YENEEA. The CDR3 has 16 amino acids. Germline trimming cut 1 base from V and 8 bases from J; bases unmatched to any gene: 9. The CDR3 sequence is CASSLVGGRAVDEQFF. The CDR3 nucleotides are TGTGCCAGCAGCTTAGTAGGCGGGAGGGCCGTCGATGAGCAGTTCTTC.

The J gene is TRBJ1-2, the V gene TRBV30; TRBD1 might be the D (6 bases). The CDR3 length is 12 residues. Germline assignment: CDR1 GTSNPN and CDR2 SVGIG (reference sequence). V was cut by 3 bases and J by 7 bases, with 12 bases left in between. The chain's CDR3 is CAWSRQVGGYTF. The CDR3 DNA is TGTGCCTGGAGCAGACAGGTCGGTGGCTACACCTTC.

In its sample, this clone was seen a few times. The gene calls are TRBV5-4 and TRBJ1-2; D unclear. CDR1 SGHNT and CDR2 YYREEE come from the germline V gene (reference sequence). The ends were cut back, 3 bases at V and 2 bases at J, with 11 bases in the middle. This CDR3 has 14 amino acids. CDR3 in amino acids: CASSYSGGNYGYTF. In DNA, the CDR3 is TGTGCCAGCAGCTACTCCGGAGGGAACTATGGCTACACCTTC. The full variable domain, its missing parts supplied by reference TRBV5-4 and TRBJ1-2, is ETGVTQSPTHLIKTRGQQVTLRCSSQSGHNTVSWYQQALGQGPQFIFQYYREEENGRGNFPPRFSGLQFPNYSSELNVNALELDDSALYLCASSYSGGNYGYTFGSGTRLTVV.

The chain couples TRBV5-4 to TRBJ2-7; D might be TRBD1 (5 bases). The CDR3 loop spans 15 amino acids. The ends were cut back, 0 bases at V and 1 base at J, with 11 bases in the middle. Looked up from germline, CDR1 is SGHNT and CDR2 is YYREEE (reference sequence). CDR3 DNA: TGTGCCAGCAGCTTGGGTACAGGCCATTCCTACGAGCAGTACTTC. This codes for CASSLGTGHSYEQYF.

The chain is built from TRBV9 and TRBJ2-1, with TRBD2 matching over 9 bases. There are 15 residues in the CDR3. The germline gives CDR1 SGDLS, CDR2 YYNGEE. V lost 4 bases to trimming and J lost 4 bases; unmatched junction nucleotides: 6. CDR3 residues: CASSLLAGNYNEQFF. As DNA, the CDR3 is TGTGCCAGCAGCCTTCTAGCGGGAAATTACAATGAGCAGTTCTTC.

In its sample, this clone was seen many times. J is TRBJ2-1 and V is TRBV7-2; the D gene is possibly TRBD2 (5 bases). The CDR3 contains 15 residues. Germline loops: CDR1 SGHTA, CDR2 FQGNSA. V was trimmed by 3 bases and J by 4 bases, leaving 13 bases between them. The CDR3 here is CASSFLLDSYNEQFF. CDR3 sequence (DNA): TGTGCCAGCAGCTTTCTACTGGACTCGTACAATGAGCAGTTCTTC.

This clone showed up just once. The CDR3 region has the DNA TGTGCCAGTGGTACCTACACAGAGTACAATGAGCAGTTCTTC. This gives the protein CASGTYTEYNEQFF. The chain has TRBV6-5 and TRBJ2-1; no clear D. This CDR3 contains 14 residues. V dropped 9 bases and J dropped 4 bases, with 16 bases sitting between them. Germline loops: CDR1 MNHEY, CDR2 SVGAGI.

This chain uses TRBV7-9 with TRBJ1-2; TRBD1 matches at 7 bases. Germline V lookup: CDR1 SEHNR, CDR2 FQNEAQ (reference sequence). With 5 bases clipped from V and 2 bases from J, the junction kept 8 bases outside the gene matches. The CDR3 is made up of 15 amino acids. The CDR3 coding sequence is TGTGCCAGCAGCCTGACAAAACAGGGGAACTATGGCTACACCTTC. This translates into CASSLTKQGNYGYTF.